The sequence of this T cell receptor beta chain was determined in a study of regulatory T cells in long-lasting Graves disease. For the study at large: In persistent Graves' disease, antithyroid drugs had been taken for over 5 years and TSH receptor antibodies stayed positive. Study observations and caveats: Peripheral blood was the sole material, not thyroid tissue. For persistent Graves' patients, TCR diversity was lower than for newly diagnosed ones.

The authors built TCR beta libraries using iRepertoire HTBI primers and Arm-PCR of CDR3 regions. Original handling: Gene usage covered some 66 TRBV and some 13 TRBJ segments. TCRdb itself ran the multiplex PCR reads through MiXCR, one entry per CDR3 protein. V and J calls and clone size were set by TCRdb, not the authors. The table includes about 660,000 distinct CDR3 sequences, about 32% detected once. Note on this clonotype: The target antigen is unknown.

Noted time point: persistent/refractory GD, antithyroid drugs over 5 years with positive TRAb. The TCR library used RNA extracted from PBMCs. Germline values: CDR1 DFQATT, CDR2 SNEGSKA (reference sequence). The V and J ends lost 7 bases and 4 bases, in that order; junction bases with no gene match: 13. CDR3 length equals 16 residues. Sequencing was performed on peripheral blood mononuclear cells (PBMCs), taken when the disease was refractory, from a patient treated with antithyroid drugs. The chain is built from TRBV20-1 and TRBJ1-5; 10 bases agree with TRBD1. This receptor was identified in a female donor with Graves disease. CDR3 residues: CSVSGDRGFWNQPQHF. The DNA of the CDR3 is TGCAGTGTATCAGGGGACAGGGGATTCTGGAATCAGCCCCAGCATTTT.